The 24 T cell receptor beta chains reported below all come from one sample, sequenced in a study of cytomegalovirus exposure and HLA in healthy donors. Primers included in the PCR were 60 Vbeta and 13 Jbeta primers. The repertoire was sequenced with immunoSEQ multiplex PCR; TCRdb's copy has only in-frame clones and lacks some. The sample shows under 150,000 clones, about four fifths of them seen only once. Material for sequencing was PBMCs. These TCRs come from a male donor in good health and CMV-seronegative.

The chain has TRBV7-2 and TRBJ1-4; 9 bases are a match to TRBD1. Germline V gene data show CDR1 as SGHTA and CDR2 as FQGNSA. The V and J ends lost 5 bases and 8 bases, in that order; junction bases with no gene match: 6. The length of the CDR3 is 14 residues. CDR3 protein: CASSQQGAPEKLFF. The CDR3 DNA reads TGTGCCAGCAGCCAACAGGGGGCGCCCGAAAAACTGTTTTTT. Full variable domain (remainder filled in from reference TRBV7-2 and TRBJ1-4): GAGVSQSPSNKVTEKGKDVELRCDPISGHTALYWYRQSLGQGLEFLIYFQGNSAPDKSGLPSDRFSAERTGGSVSTLTIQRTQQEDSAVYLCASSQQGAPEKLFFGSGTQLSVL.

The V gene is TRBV10-3, the J gene TRBJ1-3, with TRBD1 identical over 7 bases. V shed 2 bases and J 4 bases; nucleotides not matched to a gene: 8. CDR1 and CDR2 (germline): ENHRY, SYGVKD. This CDR3 is 16 amino acids long. CDR3 in amino acids: CAISERGDRSGNTIYF. As DNA, the CDR3 is TGTGCCATCAGTGAGAGGGGGGACAGATCCGGAAACACCATATATTTT.

V usage is TRBV5-4 and J usage is TRBJ1-3; tentatively, D is TRBD1 (5 bases). Per the germline V gene, CDR1 is SGHNT and CDR2 is YYREEE (reference sequence). Trimming stripped 1 base from V and 1 base from J, with 6 bases between. The CDR3 covers 14 residues. CDR3 residues: CASSLRGSGNTIYF. The DNA for the CDR3 is TGTGCCAGCAGCTTGCGGGGGTCTGGAAACACCATATATTTT. Full variable domain (outside the CDR3, taken from reference TRBV5-4 and TRBJ1-3): ETGVTQSPTHLIKTRGQQVTLRCSSQSGHNTVSWYQQALGQGPQFIFQYYREEENGRGNFPPRFSGLQFPNYSSELNVNALELDDSALYLCASSLRGSGNTIYFGEGSWLTVV.

The chain has TRBV10-1 and TRBJ2-5, with TRBD1 matching over 7 bases. This CDR3 contains 14 residues. With V trimmed by 4 bases and J by 5 bases, 7 bases remained unmatched. CDR1 is WNHNN and CDR2 is SYGVQD in the germline V gene (reference sequence). CDR3 residues: CASSGGQAGETQYF. As DNA, the CDR3 is TGCGCCAGCAGTGGTGGACAGGCAGGGGAGACCCAGTACTTC.

This chain uses TRBV27 with TRBJ2-7, with a weak D call TRBD1 (5 bases). The CDR3 contains 13 residues. The germline CDR1 and CDR2 sequences are MNHEY and SMNVEV (reference sequence). Trimming stripped 11 bases from V and 0 bases from J, with 14 bases between. CDR3 sequence reads: CAVTAPFSYEQYF. The CDR3 region has the DNA TGTGCCGTGACAGCCCCATTCTCCTACGAGCAGTACTTC.

For this clone: Germline is not matched at one junction end, which may reflect a read error. The sample has other DNA sequences that encode this CDR3 too. The rearrangement uses TRBV6-1 and TRBJ2-1, with TRBD1 matching over 10 bases. The germline V gene has CDR1 MNHNS and CDR2 SASEGT. This CDR3 is 14 amino acids long. Here the CDR3 reads CASLTGQGYNEQFF. The CDR3 DNA is TGCGCCAGCCTCACGGGACAGGGGTACAATGAGCAGTTCTTC.

V gene TRBV20-1 combines with J gene TRBJ1-1; possibly TRBD1 for D (6 bases). The CDR3 is made up of 10 amino acids. Germline-derived CDR1 and CDR2 are DFQATT and SNEGSKA (reference sequence). The V end was cut by 7 bases, the J end by 10 bases, with 13 bases between. The CDR3 coding sequence is TGCAGTGTTAACAGGGTAGGAGCTTTCTTT. Encoded protein: CSVNRVGAFF.

This clone was observed once. The chain links TRBV6-6 to TRBJ2-7; a possible D gene is TRBD2 (6 bases). The germline V gene has CDR1 MNHNY and CDR2 SVGAGI (reference sequence). With 0 bases removed from V and 6 bases from J, the gap between germline ends came to 12 bases. This CDR3 comprises 14 residues. As DNA, the CDR3 is TGTGCCAGCAGTTACTCGGAGGGAAGAGGCGAGCAGTACTTC. Translating gives CASSYSEGRGEQYF.

This clone was seen a handful of times. The rearrangement uses TRBV4-3 and TRBJ1-2; D gene uncertain. Germline CDR1 reads LGHNA; CDR2 reads YSLEER. The length of the CDR3 is 16 residues. V was clipped by 2 bases and J by 4 bases, with 17 bases between them. The CDR3 DNA follows: TGCGCCAGCAGCCAACACCGGGGAGTTAGTAGCTATGGCTACACCTTC. Translation: CASSQHRGVSSYGYTF.

The chain joins TRBV18 to TRBJ2-7, with TRBD1 matching over 9 bases. CDR1 and CDR2 from the germline V gene are KGHSH and LQKENI. V was pared by 1 base and J by 0 bases, with 4 bases of the junction left unmatched. The CDR3 has 16 residues. The CDR3 sequence is CASSPLGTGSSYEQYF. The CDR3 coding sequence is TGTGCCAGCTCACCACTCGGGACAGGGAGCTCCTACGAGCAGTACTTC.

The J gene is TRBJ2-2, the V gene TRBV9; 8 bases agree with TRBD1. The CDR3 contains 15 residues. V dropped 4 bases and J dropped 4; count of bases not matched to a gene: 6. The germline V gene has CDR1 SGDLS and CDR2 YYNGEE. The CDR3 loop is CASSPQGAGTGELFF. The CDR3 coding sequence is TGTGCCAGCAGCCCGCAGGGGGCCGGCACCGGGGAGCTGTTTTTT.

The rearrangement links TRBV20-1 to TRBJ2-7; D call uncertain. The germline CDR1 and CDR2 sequences are DFQATT and SNEGSKA (reference sequence). The length of the CDR3 is 11 residues. The V end lost 3 bases, the J end lost 3 bases, and 6 bases lay between the germline ends. The CDR3 loop is CSASTGYEQYF. Written as DNA, the CDR3 is TGCAGTGCTAGCACGGGCTACGAGCAGTACTTC.

This clone occurred once. This chain connects TRBV18 to TRBJ1-1; tentative D call: TRBD1 (5 bases). This CDR3 comprises 14 residues. Trimming pared 0 bases from V and 6 bases from J, leaving 11 bases between. Germline lookup yields CDR1 KGHSH and CDR2 LQKENI. Written as DNA, the CDR3 is TGTGCCAGCTCACCACCAACAGGCCCCCCTGAAGCTTTCTTT. Encoded protein: CASSPPTGPPEAFF.

CDR3 sequence reads: CASSVLDLGGELFF. CDR3 DNA: TGTGCCAGCAGTGTCCTGGACTTAGGCGGGGAGCTGTTTTTT. The gene calls are TRBV6-1 and TRBJ2-2, with a weak D call TRBD2 (5 bases). This CDR3 is 14 amino acids long. CDR1 is MNHNS, CDR2 SASEGT, per germline. Trimming stripped 4 bases from V and 7 bases from J, with 13 bases between.

The chain has TRBV7-8 and TRBJ2-7, with 8 bases lining up with TRBD1. This CDR3 has 16 residues. Losses at the gene ends were 4 bases for V and 5 bases for J; bases not matched to a gene: 13. Germline V gene sequence: CDR1 SGHVS, CDR2 FQNEAQ. In DNA, the CDR3 is TGTGCCAGCAGCTCCCTGGGCTCAGGGGGCATGGACGAGCAGTACTTC. Translation gives CASSSLGSGGMDEQYF.

The chain is built from TRBV6-1 and TRBJ2-4, with 7 bases that match TRBD2. Germline CDR1 is MNHNS and CDR2 is SASEGT. The CDR3 spans 14 residues. The ends lost 7 bases at V and 3 bases at J; junction bases unmatched: 6. This CDR3 reads CASMGGSGKNIQYF. The CDR3 coding sequence is TGTGCCAGCATGGGGGGGTCGGGCAAAAACATTCAGTACTTC.

The rearrangement joins TRBV10-1 to TRBJ2-1; 9 bases fit TRBD2. V shed 2 bases and J 5 bases; nucleotides not matched to a gene: 4. Germline-derived CDR1 and CDR2 are WNHNN and SYGVQD (reference sequence). The CDR3 is 15 amino acids. This CDR3 is CASSEGVAGDNEQFF. The CDR3 nucleotides read TGCGCCAGCAGTGAGGGGGTAGCGGGGGACAATGAGCAGTTCTTC.

Worth noting for this clone: The same CDR3 also results from other DNA sequences found in this sample. The chain employs TRBV21-1 and TRBJ1-6. TRBV21-1 is reported as a pseudogene. This CDR3 spans 13 amino acids. The CDR3: CASSKAGNSPLHF. The CDR3, as DNA: TGCGCCAGCAGCAAAGCCGGTAATTCACCCCTCCACTTT.

This clone was seen only once. The chain combines TRBV6-4 with TRBJ1-5; D is undetermined. Germline V CDR1 and CDR2: MRHNA, SNTAGT. The length of the CDR3 is 17 residues. Between the trimmed V and J ends, which lost 2 bases and 1 base, there was a span of 15 bases. CDR3 sequence reads: CASSDRRGEGSNQPQHF. CDR3 DNA sequence: TGTGCCAGCAGTGACAGGCGGGGAGAAGGAAGCAATCAGCCCCAGCATTTT.

V usage is TRBV7-2 and J usage is TRBJ2-7, with TRBD2 identical over 16 bases. The V and J ends lost 4 bases and 6 bases, in that order; junction bases with no gene match: 3. Per the germline V gene, CDR1 is SGHTA and CDR2 is FQGNSA. The CDR3 has 15 residues. The chain's CDR3 is CASSSGLAGGREQYF. CDR3 bases: TGTGCCAGCAGCTCGGGACTAGCGGGGGGGCGCGAGCAGTACTTC.

This clone was counted a few times. The identical CDR3 is also encoded by other nucleotide sequences in the sample. The rearrangement links TRBV30 to TRBJ1-5; no firm D call. Germline-derived CDR1 and CDR2 are GTSNPN and SVGIG (reference sequence). Between the trimmed V and J ends, which lost 0 bases and 7 bases, there was a span of 7 bases. The CDR3 runs to 12 residues. For the CDR3, the DNA is TGTGCCTGGAGTGTACCGGGGCAGCCCCAGCATTTT. Its protein product is CAWSVPGQPQHF.

As regards this clone: One end of the junction fails to match germline, which may point to a read error. This rearrangement joins TRBV7-9 to TRBJ2-7; a weak D match, TRBD2 (7 bases). The CDR3 is made up of 16 amino acids. Germline CDR1 SEHNR, CDR2 FQNEAQ (reference sequence). CDR3 DNA sequence: TGTTCCAGCAGCTTAGAAGGCGGGGGCCTCTCCTACGAGCAGTACTTC. This encodes CSSSLEGGGLSYEQYF.

The rearrangement links TRBV9 to TRBJ1-2, with 7 positions matching TRBD1. Trimming cost V 0 bases and J 6 bases; bases outside gene matches: 11. The V gene's germline CDR1 is SGDLS and CDR2 YYNGEE. This CDR3 comprises 16 residues. In DNA form, the CDR3 reads TGTGCCAGCAGCGTAGGTAACAGGGGAGGAACCAATGGCTACACCTTC. Protein: CASSVGNRGGTNGYTF.

The chain has TRBV6-5 and TRBJ2-7; 8 positions agree with TRBD2. There are 14 residues in the CDR3. Germline V gene lookup returns CDR1 MNHEY and CDR2 SVGAGI. J gave up 4 bases and V 5 bases, and 7 bases lay outside the gene matches. The chain's CDR3 is CASSTGGAGYEQYF. In DNA, the CDR3 is TGTGCCAGCAGTACCGGGGGGGCCGGATACGAGCAGTACTTC.